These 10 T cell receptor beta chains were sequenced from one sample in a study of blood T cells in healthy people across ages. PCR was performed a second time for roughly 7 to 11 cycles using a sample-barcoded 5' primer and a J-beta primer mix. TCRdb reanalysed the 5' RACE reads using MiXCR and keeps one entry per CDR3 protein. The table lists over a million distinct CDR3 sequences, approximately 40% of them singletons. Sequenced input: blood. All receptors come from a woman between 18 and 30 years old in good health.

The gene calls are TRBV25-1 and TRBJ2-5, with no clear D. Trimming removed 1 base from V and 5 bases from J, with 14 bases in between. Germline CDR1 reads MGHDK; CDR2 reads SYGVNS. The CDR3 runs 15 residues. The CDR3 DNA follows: TGTGCCAGCAGTGAATCGTGGGGTCGGGTGGAGACCCAGTACTTC. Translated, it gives CASSESWGRVETQYF.

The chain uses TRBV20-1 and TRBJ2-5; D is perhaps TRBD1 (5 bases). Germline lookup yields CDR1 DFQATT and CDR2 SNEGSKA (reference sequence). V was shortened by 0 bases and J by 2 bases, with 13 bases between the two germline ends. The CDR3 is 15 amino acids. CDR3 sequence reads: CSARDPTDPQETQYF. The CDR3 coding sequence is TGCAGTGCTAGAGACCCGACAGATCCTCAAGAGACCCAGTACTTC.

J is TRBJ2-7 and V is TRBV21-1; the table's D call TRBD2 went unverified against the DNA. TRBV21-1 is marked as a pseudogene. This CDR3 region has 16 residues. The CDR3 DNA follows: TGTGCCAGCAGCACCCCCCGCAGGACAAAAACCTACGAGCAGTACTTC. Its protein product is CASSTPRRTKTYEQYF.

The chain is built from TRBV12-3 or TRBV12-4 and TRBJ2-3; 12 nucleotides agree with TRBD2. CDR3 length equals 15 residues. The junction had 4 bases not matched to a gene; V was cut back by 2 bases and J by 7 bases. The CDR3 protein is CASSLPLAGGNTQYF. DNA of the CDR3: TGTGCCAGCAGTTTACCCCTAGCGGGGGGGAATACGCAGTATTTT.

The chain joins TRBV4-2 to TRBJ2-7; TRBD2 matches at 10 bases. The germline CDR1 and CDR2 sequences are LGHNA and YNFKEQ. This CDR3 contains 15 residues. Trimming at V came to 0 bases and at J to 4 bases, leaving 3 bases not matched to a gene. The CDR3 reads CASSQDGTSVYEQYF. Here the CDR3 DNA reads TGTGCCAGCAGCCAAGACGGGACTAGCGTTTACGAGCAGTACTTC.

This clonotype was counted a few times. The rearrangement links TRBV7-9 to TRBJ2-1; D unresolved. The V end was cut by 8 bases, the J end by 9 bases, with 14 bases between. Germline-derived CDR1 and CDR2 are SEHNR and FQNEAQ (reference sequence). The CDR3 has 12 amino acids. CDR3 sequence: CASRSDHAEQFF. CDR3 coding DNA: TGTGCCAGCCGATCCGATCATGCTGAGCAGTTCTTC.

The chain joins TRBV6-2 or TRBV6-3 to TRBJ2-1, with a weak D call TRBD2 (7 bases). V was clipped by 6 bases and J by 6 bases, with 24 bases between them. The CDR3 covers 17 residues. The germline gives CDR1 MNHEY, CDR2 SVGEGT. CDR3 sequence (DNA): TGTGCCAGCAGACCCCCCGGGGGGCCCCTAATAGGCAATGAGCAGTTCTTC. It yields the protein CASRPPGGPLIGNEQFF.

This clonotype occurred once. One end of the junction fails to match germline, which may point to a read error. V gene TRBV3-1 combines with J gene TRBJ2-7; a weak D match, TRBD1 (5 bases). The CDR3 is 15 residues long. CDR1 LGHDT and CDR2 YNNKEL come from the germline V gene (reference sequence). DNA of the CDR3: TGCGCCAGCAGCCAAGGGATGACAGACTCCTACGAGCAGTACTTC. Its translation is CASSQGMTDSYEQYF.

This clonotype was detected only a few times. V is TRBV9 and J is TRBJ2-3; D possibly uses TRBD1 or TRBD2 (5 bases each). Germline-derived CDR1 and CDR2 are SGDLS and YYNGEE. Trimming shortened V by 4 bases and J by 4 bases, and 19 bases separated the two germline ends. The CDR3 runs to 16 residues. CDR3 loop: CASSPGPSRGADTQYF. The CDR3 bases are TGTGCCAGCAGCCCAGGACCTTCAAGAGGGGCAGATACGCAGTATTTT.

The CDR3 DNA is TGTGCCAGCAGTGGGGAGGGGTTATCAGATACGCAGTATTTT. Translated, it gives CASSGEGLSDTQYF. The chain uses TRBV12-3 or TRBV12-4 and TRBJ2-3, with 7 bases fitting TRBD2. This CDR3 spans 14 amino acids. With V trimmed by 5 bases and J by 4 bases, 6 bases remained unmatched.